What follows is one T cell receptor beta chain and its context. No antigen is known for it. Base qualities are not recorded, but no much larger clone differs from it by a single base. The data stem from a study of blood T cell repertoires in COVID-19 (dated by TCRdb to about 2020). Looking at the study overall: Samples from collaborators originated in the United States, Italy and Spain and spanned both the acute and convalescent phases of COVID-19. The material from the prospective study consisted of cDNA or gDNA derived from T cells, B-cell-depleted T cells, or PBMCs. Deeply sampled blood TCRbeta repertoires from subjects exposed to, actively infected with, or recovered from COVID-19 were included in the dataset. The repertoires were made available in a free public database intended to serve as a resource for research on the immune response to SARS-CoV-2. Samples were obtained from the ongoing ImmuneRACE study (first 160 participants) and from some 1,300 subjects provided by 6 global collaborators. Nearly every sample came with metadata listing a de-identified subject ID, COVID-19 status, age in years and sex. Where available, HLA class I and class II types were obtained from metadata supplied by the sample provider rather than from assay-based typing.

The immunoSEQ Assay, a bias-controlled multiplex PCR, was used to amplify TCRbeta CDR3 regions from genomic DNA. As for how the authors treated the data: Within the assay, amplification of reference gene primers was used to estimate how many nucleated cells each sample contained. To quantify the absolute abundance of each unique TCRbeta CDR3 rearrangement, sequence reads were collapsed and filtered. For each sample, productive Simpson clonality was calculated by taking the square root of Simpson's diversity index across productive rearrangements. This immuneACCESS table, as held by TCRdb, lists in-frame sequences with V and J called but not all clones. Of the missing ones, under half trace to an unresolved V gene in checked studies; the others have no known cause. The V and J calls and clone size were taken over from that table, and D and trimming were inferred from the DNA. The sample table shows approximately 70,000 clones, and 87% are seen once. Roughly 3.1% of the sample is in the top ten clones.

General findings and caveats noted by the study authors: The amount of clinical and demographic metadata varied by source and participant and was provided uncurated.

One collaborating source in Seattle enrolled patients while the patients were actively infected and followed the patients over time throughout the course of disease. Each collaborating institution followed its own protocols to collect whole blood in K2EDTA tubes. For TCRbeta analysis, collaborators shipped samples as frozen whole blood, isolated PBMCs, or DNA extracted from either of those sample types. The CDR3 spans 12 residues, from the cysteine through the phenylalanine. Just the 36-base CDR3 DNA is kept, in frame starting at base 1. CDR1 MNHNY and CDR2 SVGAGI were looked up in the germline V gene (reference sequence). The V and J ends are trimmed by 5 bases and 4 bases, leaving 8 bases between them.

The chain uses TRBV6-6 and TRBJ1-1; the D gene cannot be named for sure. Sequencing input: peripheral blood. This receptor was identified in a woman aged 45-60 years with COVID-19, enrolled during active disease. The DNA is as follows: TGTGCCAGCAGTCCCCAGCGCACTGAAGCTTTCTTT. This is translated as CASSPQRTEAFF.